The 22 T cell receptor beta chains below were found in one sample sequenced in a study of T cells in Graves' hyperthyroidism and ophthalmopathy. There were TCR beta CDR3 regions amplified from RNA transcripts. The HTBI primer set was used in a first-round RT-PCR of the TCR CDR3. TCRdb used MiXCR to reprocess the multiplex PCR reads, holding one entry per CDR3 protein. This table holds under 600,000 distinct CDR3 sequences, 16% found once. The source material was blood. Receptors were obtained from a woman aged 40 to 50 with Graves' ophthalmopathy.

This clonotype has just a few counts. The rearrangement uses TRBV12-3 or TRBV12-4 and TRBJ2-1; the D gene is possibly TRBD1 (6 bases). Trimming took 5 bases from V and 7 from J, leaving 15 bases between them. The CDR3 spans 14 residues. In nucleotides, the CDR3 is TGTGCCAGCAGTAACCACAGGGTTCTGAATGAGCAGTTCTTC. Translation gives CASSNHRVLNEQFF.

V is TRBV7-8 and J is TRBJ1-3; 8 nucleotides align to TRBD1. Trimming cost V 5 bases and J 1 base; bases outside gene matches: 1. The CDR3 runs 14 residues. Germline CDR1 SGHVS, CDR2 FQNEAQ. In DNA form, the CDR3 reads TGTGCCAGCAGCCACAGGGGGTCTGGAAACACCATATATTTT. Residues: CASSHRGSGNTIYF.

This clonotype showed up many times. The chain carries TRBV20-1 and TRBJ2-3; the D gene could be TRBD1 or TRBD2 (5 bases each). Germline assignment: CDR1 DFQATT and CDR2 SNEGSKA (reference sequence). V was clipped by 7 bases and J by 2 bases, with 10 bases between them. The CDR3 contains 12 residues. The CDR3: CSVGVTTDTQYF. CDR3 DNA: TGCAGTGTGGGGGTAACCACAGATACGCAGTATTTT.

In the case of this clonotype: A read error may explain this, as a much larger clone is one base away. J is TRBJ2-5 and V is TRBV28; perhaps TRBD2 as D (5 bases). Germline loops: CDR1 MDHEN, CDR2 SYDVKM. The CDR3 contains 15 residues. The CDR3 DNA sequence: TGTGCCAGCAGTCCCGTGGTTAGCGCTGGAGAGACCCAGCACTTC. Amino acids: CASSPVVSAGETQHF.

The chain uses TRBV7-2 and TRBJ2-4; D is uncertain. V gave up 3 bases and J gave up 1 base, with 7 bases separating them. The CDR3 covers 14 residues. The germline V gene encodes CDR1 SGHTA and CDR2 FQGNSA. CDR3 loop: CASSLGPAKNIQYF. The CDR3 nucleotides read TGTGCCAGCAGCTTGGGCCCCGCCAAAAACATTCAGTACTTC.

This clonotype has ten or more counts. The genes are TRBV27 and TRBJ2-7, with D possibly matching TRBD2 (6 bases). V lost 5 bases, J lost 2 bases, and 13 bases lay in between. CDR1 is MNHEY and CDR2 is SMNVEV in the germline V gene (reference sequence). This CDR3 has 14 amino acids. CDR3 bases: TGTGCCAGCAGTCCTCGACTAGTCCCCTACGAGCAGTACTTC. Encoded protein: CASSPRLVPYEQYF.

At least ten counts were recorded for this clonotype. The genes are TRBV28 and TRBJ2-7, with 11 bases identical to TRBD2. Germline V gene data show CDR1 as MDHEN and CDR2 as SYDVKM. V gave up 2 bases and J gave up 3 bases; unmatched junction bases: 3. The CDR3 consists of 15 residues. DNA for the CDR3: TGTGCCAGCAGTTTACCGGGACTAGCGGTCTACGAGCAGTACTTC. This gives the protein CASSLPGLAVYEQYF.

This clonotype occurred many times. CDR3 region: CASSQTGLGGYTF. The CDR3 DNA follows: TGTGCCAGCAGCCAAACAGGTCTGGGTGGCTACACCTTC. This chain connects TRBV3-1 to TRBJ1-2; D might be TRBD1 (5 bases). CDR1 LGHDT and CDR2 YNNKEL come from the germline V gene (reference sequence). V was cut by 2 bases and J by 7 bases, with 11 bases left in between. The CDR3 length is 13 residues.

This clonotype was seen repeatedly, ten times or more. The V call is TRBV15, the J call TRBJ1-2; the D gene is possibly TRBD1 (5 bases). Between the trimmed V and J ends, which lost 0 bases and 6 bases, there was a span of 17 bases. The CDR3 covers 16 residues. Germline loops: CDR1 LNHNV, CDR2 YYDKDF (reference sequence). The CDR3 is CATSRDGKRGAHGYTF. The CDR3 DNA sequence: TGTGCCACCAGCAGAGACGGAAAACGAGGGGCGCATGGCTACACCTTC.

This clonotype was seen at least ten times. The rearrangement uses TRBV30 and TRBJ2-2; D perhaps matches TRBD2 (6 bases). Germline loops: CDR1 GTSNPN, CDR2 SVGIG (reference sequence). V lost 3 bases and J lost 3, with 11 bases in between. This CDR3 has 14 amino acids. Here the CDR3 reads CAWRVGTHTGELFF. The CDR3 DNA sequence: TGTGCCTGGAGGGTCGGGACTCACACCGGGGAGCTGTTTTTT.

The V and J genes are TRBV6-1 and TRBJ2-7, with a possible D match to TRBD2 (5 bases). Deletions cut 3 bases from V and 4 bases from J, with 10 bases between. In germline, CDR1 is MNHNS, CDR2 SASEGT. CDR3 size: 13 residues. The CDR3 spells CASSDLRTYEQYF. The CDR3, as DNA: TGTGCCAGCAGTGATCTTCGGACTTACGAGCAGTACTTC.

Remarks on this clonotype: At one boundary the junction diverges from the germline segment, which might be a read error. V and J are TRBV3-1 and TRBJ2-5; unclear D gene. Germline CDR1 reads LGHDT; CDR2 reads YNNKEL (reference sequence). There are 18 residues in the CDR3. Here the CDR3 DNA reads TGTGCCAACAGCCACTCCCGAGCCCGCGGCTCCCCCCAGGAGACCCAGTACTTC. Translated, it gives CANSHSRARGSPQETQYF.

As concerns this clonotype: A much larger clone sits a single nucleotide away, making a read error possible. This chain joins TRBV12-3 or TRBV12-4 and TRBJ1-5; a weak D match, TRBD1 (5 bases). The CDR3 is 15 residues long. V was cut by 0 bases and J by 4 bases, with 10 bases left in between. The CDR3 DNA reads TGTGCCAGCAGTTTAGCTCCAGGGAATAATCAGCCCCAGCATTTT. Translation: CASSLAPGNNQPQHF.

This clonotype came up many times. The V gene is TRBV2, the J gene TRBJ2-1; perhaps TRBD2 as D (5 bases). Trimming removed 7 bases from V and 11 bases from J, with 9 bases in between. The CDR3 spans 10 residues. From germline, CDR1 is SNHLY and CDR2 FYNNEI. As DNA, the CDR3 is TGTGCCAGCACCGGGGAAAAGCAGTTCTTC. It codes for CASTGEKQFF.

In this sample, this clonotype turned up a few times. The chain uses TRBV6-1 and TRBJ1-6, with D perhaps TRBD1 (6 bases). CDR3 size: 16 residues. Germline V gene data show CDR1 as MNHNS and CDR2 as SASEGT. V was cut by 6 bases and J by 4 bases, with 16 bases left in between. CDR3 loop: CASSKTGMGYNSPLHF. DNA of the CDR3: TGTGCCAGCAGCAAAACAGGGATGGGGTATAATTCACCCCTCCACTTT.

There are many counts of this clonotype. The V gene is TRBV5-1, the J gene TRBJ2-7, with 11 bases identical to TRBD1. V lost 0 bases and J lost 7; bases outside the gene matches: 3. This CDR3 has 14 amino acids. CDR1 and CDR2 from the germline V gene are SGHRS and YFSETQ. CDR3: CASSLGTGGLEQYF. In DNA form, the CDR3 reads TGCGCCAGCAGCTTGGGGACAGGGGGCCTGGAGCAGTACTTC.

The CDR3 nucleotides are TGCAGTGCTAGCCCAGGTCGAGGCACCGGGGAGCTGTTTTTT. Its translation is CSASPGRGTGELFF. The chain employs TRBV20-1 and TRBJ2-2; no firm D call. Trimming removed 3 bases from V and 4 bases from J, with 12 bases in between. The length of the CDR3 is 14 residues. CDR1 and CDR2 (germline): DFQATT, SNEGSKA (reference sequence).

The V call is TRBV5-1, the J call TRBJ1-4; 7 bases agree with TRBD1. This CDR3 comprises 17 residues. V was clipped by 0 bases and J by 7 bases; unmatched bases: 12. Germline values: CDR1 SGHRS, CDR2 YFSETQ. As DNA, the CDR3 is TGCGCCAGCAGCTTGGAGGTGCACGAGGGGGCTGTTGAAAAACTGTTTTTT. Its translation: CASSLEVHEGAVEKLFF.

The chain couples TRBV19 to TRBJ1-3; 8 bases are shared with TRBD1. Germline CDR1 reads LNHDA; CDR2 reads SQIVND (reference sequence). V dropped 8 bases and J dropped 3; count of bases not matched to a gene: 6. The CDR3 extends over 14 amino acids. Written as DNA, the CDR3 is TGTGCCAGTTGTACAGGGGGAAGTGGAAACACCATATATTTT. This translates into CASCTGGSGNTIYF.

The gene calls are TRBV5-4 and TRBJ2-1, with TRBD2 identical over 11 bases. V lost 4 bases, J lost 5 bases, and 5 bases stayed unmatched. Germline V gene data show CDR1 as SGHNT and CDR2 as YYREEE (reference sequence). The CDR3 consists of 15 residues. The CDR3 here is CASSHGTSGNNEQFF. CDR3 coding DNA: TGTGCCAGCAGCCACGGGACTAGCGGTAACAATGAGCAGTTCTTC.

In its sample, this clonotype was seen many times. The chain links TRBV28 to TRBJ1-1, with D possibly being TRBD1 (6 bases). Germline values: CDR1 MDHEN, CDR2 SYDVKM. With 5 bases removed from V and 3 bases from J, the gap between germline ends came to 13 bases. This CDR3 has 14 amino acids. The CDR3: CASSSQGKDTEAFF. The CDR3 bases are TGTGCCAGCAGTAGCCAGGGGAAGGACACTGAAGCTTTCTTT.

The table lists this clonotype with a few counts. The chain has TRBV6-1 and TRBJ2-7; 9 bases agree with TRBD1. Germline V gene lookup returns CDR1 MNHNS and CDR2 SASEGT. Trimming at V came to 7 bases and at J to 5 bases, leaving 12 bases not matched to a gene. This CDR3 region has 15 residues. CDR3 sequence reads: CASKNTGTGTHEQYF. The CDR3 DNA reads as TGTGCCAGCAAAAACACCGGGACAGGGACCCACGAGCAGTACTTC.